This T cell receptor (beta chain) was obtained from a study of cytomegalovirus exposure and HLA in healthy donors. The study's findings and limits: Cytomegalovirus-associated TCR beta chains were listed, numbering roughly 150. As a later analysis showed, several of the most significant clusters appeared to be linked to common viral pathogens.

For this clone: Its matching antigen is unknown.

CDR3 size: 13 residues. Per the germline V gene, CDR1 is MNHNY and CDR2 is SVGAGI (reference sequence). V was pared by 6 bases and J by 2 bases, with 10 bases between. Use of 60 Vbeta and 13 Jbeta primers characterized the PCR. TCRdb's table, derived via immunoSEQ multiplex PCR, lists solely in-frame clones and lacks some. Of about 150,000 clones listed, roughly 83% are singletons. The sequence was collected from a human donor in good health. V is TRBV6-6 and J is TRBJ2-5, with D maybe TRBD1 (6 bases). The sequencing sample was made of PBMCs. The CDR3 loop is CASSDRMQETQYF. CDR3 nucleotide sequence: TGTGCCAGCAGCGACAGGATGCAAGAGACCCAGTACTTC.